The sequence of this TCR beta chain was determined in a study of T-cell memory formation after mild COVID-19. TCRdb re-analysed the 5' RACE reads in MiXCR, keeping a single row per CDR3 protein. This table has roughly 340,000 distinct CDR3 sequences, roughly 20% appearing once. V was trimmed by 2 bases and J by 10 bases, leaving 13 bases between them. The CDR3 length is 13 residues. Study-wide results and caveats: Proof of SARS-CoV-2 specificity was absent for the second-wave clones that crested on day 37.

This clonotype turned up a few times. Its antigen is unknown. The sequenced sample was PBMCs or a T cell subset sorted from them (not recorded which). The chain uses TRBV12-3 or TRBV12-4 and TRBJ2-3; D assignment may be TRBD1 or TRBD2 (6 bases each). This TCR came from a man aged 18 to 30 who had mild COVID-19 (a few samples of this study predate the infection). Cell type and time point are not known. In DNA, the CDR3 is TGTGCCAGCAGTTTATCGGGGGCCCCTTCGCAGTATTTT. Translation gives CASSLSGAPSQYF.